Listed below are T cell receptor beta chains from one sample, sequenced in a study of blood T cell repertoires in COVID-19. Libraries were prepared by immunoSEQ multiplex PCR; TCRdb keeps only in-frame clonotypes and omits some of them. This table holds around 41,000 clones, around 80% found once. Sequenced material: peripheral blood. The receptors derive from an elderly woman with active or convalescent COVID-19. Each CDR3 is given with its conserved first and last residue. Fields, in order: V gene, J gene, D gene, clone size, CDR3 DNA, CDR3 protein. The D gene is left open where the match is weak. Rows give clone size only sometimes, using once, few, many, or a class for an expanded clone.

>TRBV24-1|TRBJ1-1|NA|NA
TGTGCCACCAGTGGGCACCAAAACACTGAAGCTTTCTTT
CATSGHQNTEAFF
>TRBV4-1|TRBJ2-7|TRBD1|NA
TGCGCCAGCAGCCAAAAGGTGAGGGGACAGCGGAGCTCCTACGAGCAGTACTTC
CASSQKVRGQRSSYEQYF
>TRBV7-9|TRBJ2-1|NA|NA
TGTGCCAGCAGCTTCGAGTGGTATGAGCAGTTCTTC
CASSFEWYEQFF
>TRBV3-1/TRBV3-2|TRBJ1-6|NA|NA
TGTGCCAGCAGCTCAGAGGGATTTTCAGATTCACCCCTCCACTTT
CASSSEGFSDSPLHF
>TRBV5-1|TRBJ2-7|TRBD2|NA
TGCGCCAGCAGCCCACCGGGACTAGCGAAAACCTACGAGCAGTACTTC
CASSPPGLAKTYEQYF
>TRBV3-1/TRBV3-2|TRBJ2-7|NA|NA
TGTGCCAGCAGCCTGCCTAGAGGCGAGCAGTACTTC
CASSLPRGEQYF
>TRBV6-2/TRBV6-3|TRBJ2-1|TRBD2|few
TGTGCCAGCAGTTACGGGACTAGCGGCTCCTACAATGAGCAGTTCTTC
CASSYGTSGSYNEQFF
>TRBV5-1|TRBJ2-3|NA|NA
TGCGCCAGCAGCCCTCTGAACAGGGGCACAGATACGCAGTATTTT
CASSPLNRGTDTQYF
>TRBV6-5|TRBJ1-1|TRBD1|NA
TGTGCCAGCAGTTCACAGGGGGACACTGAAGCTTTCTTT
CASSSQGDTEAFF
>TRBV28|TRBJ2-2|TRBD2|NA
TGTGCCAGCACCTACCCAGGACTAGCGCAGAACACCGGGGAGCTGTTTTTT
CASTYPGLAQNTGELFF
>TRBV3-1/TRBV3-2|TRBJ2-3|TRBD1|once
TGTGCCAGCAGCCAAACAGGGGGAGGAAGCACAGATACGCAGTATTTT
CASSQTGGGSTDTQYF
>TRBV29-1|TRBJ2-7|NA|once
TGCAGCGTTGAAGGGTCCGGGGCCTACGAGCAGTACTTC
CSVEGSGAYEQYF
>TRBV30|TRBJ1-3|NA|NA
TGTGCCTGTGCGACATTCGGAAACACCATATATTTT
CACATFGNTIYF
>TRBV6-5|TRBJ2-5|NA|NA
TGTGCCAGCATAGGGGGGGGCGTTGGAGAGACCCAGTACTTC
CASIGGGVGETQYF
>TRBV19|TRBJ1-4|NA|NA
TGTGCCAGTAGTGGGGTTGGGGGCAACGAAAAACTGTTTTTT
CASSGVGGNEKLFF
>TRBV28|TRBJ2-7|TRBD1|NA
TGTGCCAGCAGTTTCAGGGGGATCCAGAGCCTATTC
CASSFRGIQSLF
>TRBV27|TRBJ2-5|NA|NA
TGTGCCAGCAGCCTAAGCCGCGGGGAAGAGACCCAGTACTTC
CASSLSRGEETQYF
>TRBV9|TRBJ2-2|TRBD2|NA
TGTGCCAGCAGCTCAAGGACTAGCGGGAGTTCAACCGGGGAGCTGTTTTTT
CASSSRTSGSSTGELFF
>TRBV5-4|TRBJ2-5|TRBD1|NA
TGTGCCAGCAGGCCCGGGACAGGGGGCGGAGAGACCCAGTACTTC
CASRPGTGGGETQYF
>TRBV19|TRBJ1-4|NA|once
TGTGCCAGTAGTAGCGGACAGATTAATGAAAAACTGTTTTTT
CASSSGQINEKLFF
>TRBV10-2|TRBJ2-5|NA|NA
TGCGCCAGCAGTGAGTCAAGGACACAAGAGACCCAGTACTTC
CASSESRTQETQYF
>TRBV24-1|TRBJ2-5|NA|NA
TGTGCCACCAGTTCAGGGGCAAATACGGTAGAGACCCAGTACTTC
CATSSGANTVETQYF